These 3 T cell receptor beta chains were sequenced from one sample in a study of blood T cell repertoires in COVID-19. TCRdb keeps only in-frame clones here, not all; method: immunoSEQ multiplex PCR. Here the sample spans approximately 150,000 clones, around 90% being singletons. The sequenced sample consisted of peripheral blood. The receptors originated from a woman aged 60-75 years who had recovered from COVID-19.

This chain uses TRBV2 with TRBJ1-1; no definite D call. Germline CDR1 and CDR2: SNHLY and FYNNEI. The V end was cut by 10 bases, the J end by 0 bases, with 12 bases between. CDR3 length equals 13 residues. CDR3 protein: CAKKAGMNTEAFF. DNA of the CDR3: TGTGCCAAGAAGGCGGGTATGAACACTGAAGCTTTCTTT.

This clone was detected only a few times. The CDR3 here is CASSQSPSVEQYF. CDR3 coding DNA: TGTGCCAGCAGCCAGTCCCCGTCGGTCGAGCAGTACTTC. The chain has TRBV3-1 (or the pseudogene TRBV3-2) and TRBJ2-7, with D unresolved. Trimming removed 3 bases from V and 6 bases from J, with 12 bases in between. The length of the CDR3 is 13 residues. The germline V gene has CDR1 LGHDT and CDR2 YNNKEL (reference sequence).

CDR3 coding DNA: TGTGCCATCAGTGATCACGGGGGGGCCTCGATCAATGAGCAGTTCTTC. It is translated as CAISDHGGASINEQFF. This rearrangement joins TRBV10-3 to TRBJ2-1; 8 bases agree with TRBD2. The CDR3 consists of 16 residues. V was clipped by 3 bases and J by 6 bases; unmatched bases: 10. Germline assignment: CDR1 ENHRY and CDR2 SYGVKD.